The 9 T cell receptor beta chains presented below share a single source sample, sequenced in a study of early T cells in non-severe SARS-CoV-2 infection (dated by TCRdb to the early 2020s). Library construction relied on 5' RACE. Sequenced using a NextSeq 500. TCRdb reworked the public reads: Q25 trimming with fastp, MiXCR clone assembly, productive beta chains retained. Entries that share a CDR3 protein sequence are merged under the most common genes and DNA. This sample holds tens of thousands of distinct CDR3 sequences; approximately 6% were observed only once. 7.8% of the sample is held by the ten biggest clonotypes. The sequencing input was whole blood. The receptor source for this set is an adult who was a healthcare worker with PCR-confirmed SARS-CoV-2 infection or an uninfected control (not recorded which).

The CDR3 DNA reads TGTGCCAGCAGCCGCAACCAGGGGGGTGGCTACACCTTC. It is translated as CASSRNQGGGYTF. The chain carries TRBV11-2 and TRBJ1-2; 7 nucleotides align to TRBD1. This CDR3 region has 13 residues. The V segment lost 5 bases and the J segment 7 bases; nucleotides outside the gene matches: 7. The germline CDR1 and CDR2 sequences are SGHAT and FQNNGV. The full variable domain, its missing parts supplied by reference TRBV11-2 and TRBJ1-2, is EAGVAQSPRYKIIEKRQSVAFWCNPISGHATLYWYQQILGQGPKLLIQFQNNGVVDDSQLPKDRFSAERLKGVDSTLKIQPAKLEDSAVYLCASSRNQGGGYTFGSGTRLTVV.

This clonotype was recorded at least ten times. This chain joins TRBV10-1 and TRBJ2-2, with 7 bases that match TRBD2. Trimming at V came to 0 bases and at J to 6 bases, leaving 1 base not matched to a gene. The CDR3 is 14 residues long. Germline loops: CDR1 WNHNN, CDR2 SYGVQD (reference sequence). The DNA of the CDR3 is TGCGCCAGCAGTGAGTCGCGGGAGCCCGGGGAGCTGTTTTTT. This gives the protein CASSESREPGELFF.

This clonotype was detected only a few times. CDR3 sequence reads: CASSLGQGLRLFF. The CDR3 coding sequence is TGTGCCAGCAGCTTAGGACAGGGGTTGCGGCTGTTTTTT. The rearrangement joins TRBV7-9 to TRBJ2-2, with TRBD1 identical over 8 bases. The CDR3 consists of 13 residues. Germline V lookup: CDR1 SEHNR, CDR2 FQNEAQ (reference sequence). Trimming removed 1 base from V and 13 bases from J; junction bases left unmatched: 5.

The V call is TRBV27, the J call TRBJ2-3; D unresolved. CDR3 length: 14 amino acids. Trimming shortened V by 7 bases and J by 3 bases, and 14 bases separated the two germline ends. In germline, CDR1 is MNHEY, CDR2 SMNVEV (reference sequence). The CDR3 region has the DNA TGTGCCAGCACCACCTCGATCGGAACAGATACGCAGTATTTT. Amino acid sequence: CASTTSIGTDTQYF.

This clonotype was seen a handful of times. The chain couples TRBV7-2 to TRBJ1-6, with 10 bases matching TRBD1. V shed 0 bases and J 8 bases; nucleotides not matched to a gene: 7. Looked up from germline, CDR1 is SGHTA and CDR2 is FQGNSA. The CDR3 is 17 amino acids. The CDR3 here is CASSLAPGQGSDSPLHF. The DNA of the CDR3 is TGTGCCAGCAGCTTAGCGCCGGGACAGGGGTCGGATTCACCCCTCCACTTT. Complete variable domain (other parts from reference TRBV7-2 and TRBJ1-6): GAGVSQSPSNKVTEKGKDVELRCDPISGHTALYWYRQSLGQGLEFLIYFQGNSAPDKSGLPSDRFSAERTGGSVSTLTIQRTQQEDSAVYLCASSLAPGQGSDSPLHFGNGTRLTVT.

This clonotype was recorded a few times. V is TRBV7-6 and J is TRBJ1-6; D is possibly TRBD1 (6 bases). Trimming removed 2 bases at V and 9 bases at J, with 11 bases between. CDR1 SGHVS and CDR2 FNYEAQ come from the germline V gene. The CDR3 is 14 residues long. The CDR3 is CASSLRQGTSPLHF. CDR3 nucleotide sequence: TGTGCCAGCAGCTTAAGGCAGGGGACTTCACCCCTCCACTTT.

This clonotype has ten or more counts. The chain combines TRBV4-2 with TRBJ2-1; 8 bases match TRBD2. CDR1 and CDR2 (germline): LGHNA, YNFKEQ. The junction had 9 bases not matched to a gene; V was cut back by 7 bases and J by 7 bases. CDR3 length: 14 residues. Here the CDR3 reads CASKLAGSSNEQFF. Written as DNA, the CDR3 is TGTGCCAGCAAGCTAGCGGGTTCTTCTAATGAGCAGTTCTTC.

In this sample, this clonotype turned up a few times. This rearrangement joins TRBV10-1 to TRBJ1-2; D not certain. The germline CDR1 and CDR2 sequences are WNHNN and SYGVQD (reference sequence). The V gene lost 0 bases and the J gene lost 5 bases, with 7 bases spanning the gap. This CDR3 is 13 amino acids long. In DNA form, the CDR3 reads TGCGCCAGCAGTGAGTCGCCGACTTATGGCTACACCTTC. It specifies CASSESPTYGYTF.

The rearrangement joins TRBV6-5 to TRBJ2-3; tentatively, D is TRBD2 (5 bases). V dropped 5 bases and J dropped 2 bases, with 11 bases sitting between them. In germline, CDR1 is MNHEY, CDR2 SVGAGI. CDR3 length: 14 amino acids. Here the CDR3 DNA reads TGTGCCAGCAGTCTCACCCGGGACACAGATACGCAGTATTTT. It is translated as CASSLTRDTDTQYF.